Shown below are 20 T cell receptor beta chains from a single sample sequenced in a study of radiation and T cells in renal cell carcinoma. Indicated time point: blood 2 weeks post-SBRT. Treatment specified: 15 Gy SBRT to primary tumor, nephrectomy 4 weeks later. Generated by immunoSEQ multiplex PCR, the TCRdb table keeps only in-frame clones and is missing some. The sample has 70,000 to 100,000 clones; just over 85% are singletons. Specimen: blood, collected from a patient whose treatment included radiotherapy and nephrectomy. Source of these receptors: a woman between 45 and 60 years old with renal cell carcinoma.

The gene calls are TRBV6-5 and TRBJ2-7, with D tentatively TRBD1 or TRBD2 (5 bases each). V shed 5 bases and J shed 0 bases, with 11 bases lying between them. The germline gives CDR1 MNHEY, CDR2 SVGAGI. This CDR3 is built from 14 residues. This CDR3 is CASSPGRTSYEQYF. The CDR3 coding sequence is TGTGCCAGCAGTCCGGGGCGAACCTCCTACGAGCAGTACTTC.

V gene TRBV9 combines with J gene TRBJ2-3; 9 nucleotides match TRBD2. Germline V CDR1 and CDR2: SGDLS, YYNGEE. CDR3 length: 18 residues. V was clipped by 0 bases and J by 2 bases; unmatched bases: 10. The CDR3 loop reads CASSVDWLSSGNTDTQYF. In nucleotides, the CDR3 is TGTGCCAGCAGCGTAGATTGGCTGTCTAGCGGGAACACAGATACGCAGTATTTT.

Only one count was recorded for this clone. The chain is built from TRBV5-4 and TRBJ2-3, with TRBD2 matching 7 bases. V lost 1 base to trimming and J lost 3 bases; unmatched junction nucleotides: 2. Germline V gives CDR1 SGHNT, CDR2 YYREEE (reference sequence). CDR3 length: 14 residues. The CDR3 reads CASSLWGGTDTQYF. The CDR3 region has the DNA TGTGCCAGCAGCTTGTGGGGGGGAACAGATACGCAGTATTTT.

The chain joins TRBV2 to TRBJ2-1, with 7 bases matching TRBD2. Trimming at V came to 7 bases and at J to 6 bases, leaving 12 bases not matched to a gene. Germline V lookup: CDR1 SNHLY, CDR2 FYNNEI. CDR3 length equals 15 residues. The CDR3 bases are TGTGCCAGCACCATAGGGAGGGGTATTCTCAATGAGCAGTTCTTC. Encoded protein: CASTIGRGILNEQFF.

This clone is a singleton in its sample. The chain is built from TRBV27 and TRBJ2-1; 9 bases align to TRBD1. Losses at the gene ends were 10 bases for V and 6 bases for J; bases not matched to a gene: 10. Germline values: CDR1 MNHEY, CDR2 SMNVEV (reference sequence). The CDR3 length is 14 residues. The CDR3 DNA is TGTGCCACCCTCCGGGACAGGGTCACCAATGAGCAGTTCTTC. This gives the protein CATLRDRVTNEQFF.

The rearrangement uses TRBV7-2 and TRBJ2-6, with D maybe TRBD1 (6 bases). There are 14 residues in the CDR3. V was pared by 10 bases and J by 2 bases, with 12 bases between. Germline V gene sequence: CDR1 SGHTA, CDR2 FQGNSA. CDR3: CAISNRAGANVLTF. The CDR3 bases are TGTGCCATATCTAACAGGGCTGGGGCCAACGTCCTGACTTTC. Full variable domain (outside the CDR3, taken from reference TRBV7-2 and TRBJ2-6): GAGVSQSPSNKVTEKGKDVELRCDPISGHTALYWYRQSLGQGLEFLIYFQGNSAPDKSGLPSDRFSAERTGGSVSTLTIQRTQQEDSAVYLCAISNRAGANVLTFGAGSRLTVL.

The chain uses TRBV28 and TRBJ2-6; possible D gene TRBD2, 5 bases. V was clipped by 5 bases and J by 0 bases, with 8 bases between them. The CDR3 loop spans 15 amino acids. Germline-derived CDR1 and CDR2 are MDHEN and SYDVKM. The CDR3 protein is CASSPAGSGANVLTF. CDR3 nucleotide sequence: TGTGCCAGCAGTCCCGCGGGCTCTGGGGCCAACGTCCTGACTTTC.

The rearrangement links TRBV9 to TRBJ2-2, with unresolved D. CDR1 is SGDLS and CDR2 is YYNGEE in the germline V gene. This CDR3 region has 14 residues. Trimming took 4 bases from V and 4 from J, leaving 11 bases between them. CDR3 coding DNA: TGTGCCAGCAGCCCTCGGGTCTTCACCGGGGAGCTGTTTTTT. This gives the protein CASSPRVFTGELFF.

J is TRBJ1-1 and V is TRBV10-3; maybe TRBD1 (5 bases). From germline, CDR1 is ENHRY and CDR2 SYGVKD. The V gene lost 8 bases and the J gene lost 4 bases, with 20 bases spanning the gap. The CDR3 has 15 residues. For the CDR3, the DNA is TGTGCCATCGTACGGGACCCTGAATTGAGCACTGAAGCTTTCTTT. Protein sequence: CAIVRDPELSTEAFF.

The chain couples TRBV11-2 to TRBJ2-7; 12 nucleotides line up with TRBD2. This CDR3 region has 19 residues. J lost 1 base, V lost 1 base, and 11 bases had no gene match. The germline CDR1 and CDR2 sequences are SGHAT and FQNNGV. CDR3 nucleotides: TGTGCCAGCAGCTTAGGACTAGCGGGGGCCCCAGACCCGTCCTACGAGCAGTACTTC. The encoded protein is CASSLGLAGAPDPSYEQYF.

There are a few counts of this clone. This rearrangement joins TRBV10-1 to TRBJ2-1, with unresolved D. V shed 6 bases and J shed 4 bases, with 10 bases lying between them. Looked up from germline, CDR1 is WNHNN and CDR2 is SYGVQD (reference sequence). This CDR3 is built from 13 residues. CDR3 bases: TGCGCCAGCAGCTCATTTGGATACAATGAGCAGTTCTTC. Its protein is CASSSFGYNEQFF.

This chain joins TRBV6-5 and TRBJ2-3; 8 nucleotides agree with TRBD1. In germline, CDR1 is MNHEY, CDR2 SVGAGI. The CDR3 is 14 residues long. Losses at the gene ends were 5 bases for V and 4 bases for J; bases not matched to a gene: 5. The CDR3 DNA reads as TGTGCCAGCAGTACAGGGGGGACAGCAGATACGCAGTATTTT. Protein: CASSTGGTADTQYF.

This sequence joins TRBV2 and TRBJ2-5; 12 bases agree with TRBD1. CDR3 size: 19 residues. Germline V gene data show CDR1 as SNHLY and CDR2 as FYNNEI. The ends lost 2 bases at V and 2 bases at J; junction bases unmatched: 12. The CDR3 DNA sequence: TGTGCCAGCAGTGAAAGGGACAGGGGGCAAGGGTTCGAACAAGAGACCCAGTACTTC. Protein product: CASSERDRGQGFEQETQYF.

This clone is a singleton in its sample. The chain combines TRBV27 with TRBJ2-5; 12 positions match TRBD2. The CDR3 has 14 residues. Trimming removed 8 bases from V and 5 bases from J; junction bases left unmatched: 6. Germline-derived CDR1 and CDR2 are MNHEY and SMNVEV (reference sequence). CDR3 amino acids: CASRTSGARETQYF. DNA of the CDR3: TGTGCCAGCCGGACTAGCGGGGCCCGGGAGACCCAGTACTTC.

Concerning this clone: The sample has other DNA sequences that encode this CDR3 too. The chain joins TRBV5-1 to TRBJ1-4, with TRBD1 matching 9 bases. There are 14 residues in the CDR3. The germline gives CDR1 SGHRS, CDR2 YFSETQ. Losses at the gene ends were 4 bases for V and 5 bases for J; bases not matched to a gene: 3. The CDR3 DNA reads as TGCGCCAGCAGCCCGACAGGGGGAAATGAAAAACTGTTTTTT. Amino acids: CASSPTGGNEKLFF.

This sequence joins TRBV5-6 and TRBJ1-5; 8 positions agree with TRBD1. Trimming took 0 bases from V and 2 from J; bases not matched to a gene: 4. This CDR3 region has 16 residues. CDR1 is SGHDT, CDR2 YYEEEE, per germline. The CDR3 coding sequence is TGTGCCAGCAGCTTGGGGACAGGGATTGGCAATCAGCCCCAGCATTTT. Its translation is CASSLGTGIGNQPQHF.

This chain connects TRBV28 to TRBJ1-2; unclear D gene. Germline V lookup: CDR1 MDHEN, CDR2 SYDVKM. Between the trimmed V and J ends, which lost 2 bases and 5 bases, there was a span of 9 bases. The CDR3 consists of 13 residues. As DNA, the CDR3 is TGTGCCAGCAGTTTAGCAGCGTGGTATGGCTACACCTTC. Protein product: CASSLAAWYGYTF.

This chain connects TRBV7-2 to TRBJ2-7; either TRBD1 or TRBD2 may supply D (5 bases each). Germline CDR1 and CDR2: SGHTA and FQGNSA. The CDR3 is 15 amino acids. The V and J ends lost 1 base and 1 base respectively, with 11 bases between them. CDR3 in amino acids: CASSLGGDPSYEQYF. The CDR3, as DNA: TGTGCCAGCAGCTTAGGAGGGGACCCATCCTACGAGCAGTACTTC.

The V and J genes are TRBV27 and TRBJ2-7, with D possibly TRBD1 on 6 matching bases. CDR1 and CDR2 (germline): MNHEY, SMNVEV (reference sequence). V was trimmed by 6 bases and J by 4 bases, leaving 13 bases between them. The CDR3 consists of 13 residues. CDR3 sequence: CASRGQGWYEQYF. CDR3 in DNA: TGTGCCAGCAGAGGTCAGGGGTGGTACGAGCAGTACTTC.

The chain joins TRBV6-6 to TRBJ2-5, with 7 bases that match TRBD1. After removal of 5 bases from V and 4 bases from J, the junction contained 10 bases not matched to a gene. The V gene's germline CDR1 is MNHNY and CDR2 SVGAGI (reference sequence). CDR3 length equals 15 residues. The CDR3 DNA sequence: TGTGCCAGCAGTCGCGGACAGGTCCCTTCAGAGACCCAGTACTTC. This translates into CASSRGQVPSETQYF.